The source of this TCR beta chain is a study of long-term antiretroviral therapy in people with HIV. Whole-study context: It was about a decade before the 2015 immediate-ART recommendation that the earliest samples were taken.

Findings and limits, study-wide: Controls showed broader CDR3 length ranges than did the HIV repertoires.

The CDR3 length is 13 residues. Trimming took off 0 bases at V and 0 bases at J, with 3 bases between the two ends. From germline, CDR1 is SGHRS and CDR2 YFSETQ. Survey-level immunoSEQ v3.0 assays were run. Some clones are missing from TCRdb's copy, which holds only in-frame ones; the method was immunoSEQ multiplex PCR. The table records about 18,000 clones, around 80% of them present only once. Worth noting for this clone: Antigen: not known.

For each donor, at least one pre-ART and at least two post-ART PBMC samples were available. The origin of this receptor is a woman under 30 with HIV. The V gene is TRBV5-1, the J gene TRBJ1-1, with no clear D. Sequenced here: unsorted PBMCs, sampled 0.6 years after starting antiretroviral therapy. The CDR3 loop is CASSLGVNTEAFF. In nucleotides, the CDR3 is TGCGCCAGCAGCTTGGGGGTGAACACTGAAGCTTTCTTT. The whole variable domain, remainder taken from reference TRBV5-1 and TRBJ1-1, is KAGVTQTPRYLIKTRGQQVTLSCSPISGHRSVSWYQQTPGQGLQFLFEYFSETQRNKGNFPGRFSGRQFSNSRSEMNVSTLELGDSALYLCASSLGVNTEAFFGQGTRLTVV.